The rows below give T cell receptor beta chains drawn from one sample of a study of cytomegalovirus exposure and HLA in healthy donors. Sequenced by immunoSEQ multiplex PCR; TCRdb stores in-frame clones only, minus some. Among about 93,000 clones listed, around four fifths were seen once. Sample: PBMCs. The origin of the receptors is a boy between 10 and 17 years old in good health and CMV-seronegative. CDR3s include the opening cysteine and the closing phenylalanine or tryptophan. The D gene is left open where the match is weak. The size entry is marked missing in some rows and otherwise reads once, few, many or a size class.

J	size	V	D	DNA	CDR3
TRBJ2-7	-	TRBV2	TRBD1	TGTGCCAGCAGTCTCGGACAGGCTTCGCTCTACGAGCAGTACTTC	CASSLGQASLYEQYF
TRBJ2-5	-	TRBV4-3	TRBD2	TGCGCCAGCAGCCAAGGAATAGCGGGGGGCTCAGAGACCCAGTACTTC	CASSQGIAGGSETQYF
TRBJ1-2	-	TRBV6-1	-	TGTGCCAGCAGACGACAGTATGGCTACACCTTC	CASRRQYGYTF
TRBJ2-6	-	TRBV6-5	-	TGTGCCAGCAGCCTAGGGGGTACTGGGGCCAACGTCCTGACTTTC	CASSLGGTGANVLTF
TRBJ1-2	-	TRBV30	-	TGTGCCTGGAGTTATTACGGGAGGGACGGATCTGGCTACACCTTC	CAWSYYGRDGSGYTF
TRBJ2-5	few	TRBV25-1	-	TGTGCCAGCAGTGAAGGCGGGGCGGGACAAGAGACCCAGTACTTC	CASSEGGAGQETQYF
TRBJ2-1	-	TRBV9	-	TGTGCCAGCAGCCCTGGGGGGTCACGGCTCAATGAGCAGTTCTTC	CASSPGGSRLNEQFF
TRBJ2-3	few	TRBV15	TRBD2	TGTGCCACCAGCGCTGCGGGGGGTGCCACAGATACGCAGTATTTT	CATSAAGGATDTQYF
TRBJ1-1	-	TRBV2	-	TGTGCCAGCAGGGTCTACGGGAACACTGAAGCTTTCTTT	CASRVYGNTEAFF
TRBJ2-5	-	TRBV7-8	TRBD2	TGTGCCAGCAGCTTAGCGGGACTAGTGGGCCAAGAGACCCAGTACTTC	CASSLAGLVGQETQYF
TRBJ2-7	-	TRBV7-6	-	TGTGCCAGCAGCTTAGAGCGGAACCCTTCCTACGAGCAGTACTTC	CASSLERNPSYEQYF
TRBJ2-5	-	TRBV7-9	-	TGTGCCAGCAGCTTAGCCGGATCGTCTAAAGGGGTGGAGACCCAGTACTTC	CASSLAGSSKGVETQYF
TRBJ2-1	-	TRBV7-2	TRBD1	TGTGCCAGCAGCTATGGGACAGGGGGGAATGAGCAGTTCTTC	CASSYGTGGNEQFF
TRBJ2-1	-	TRBV7-3	-	TGTGCCAGCAGCTTGACTAGCAATGAGCAGTTCTTC	CASSLTSNEQFF
TRBJ2-2	-	TRBV6-4	TRBD2	TGTGCCAGCAGTGTGGCTAGCGGGACGACCGGGGAGCTGTTTTTT	CASSVASGTTGELFF
TRBJ2-5	-	TRBV25-1	-	TGTGCCAGCAGGGGGCAGAAGCAGTACTTC	CASRGQKQYF
TRBJ1-1	-	TRBV18	-	TGTGCCAGCTCACCAACGGGAGGGACTGAAGCTTTCTTT	CASSPTGGTEAFF
TRBJ2-7	-	TRBV7-6	-	TGTGCCAGCAGCTCAATCCCCTACGAGCAGTACTTC	CASSSIPYEQYF
TRBJ1-6	-	TRBV9	-	TGTGCCAGCAGCCCTACTTCCGGTTCACCCCTCCACTTT	CASSPTSGSPLHF
TRBJ1-1	-	TRBV5-6	-	TGTGCCAGCAGCGGACAGAACACTGAAGCTTTCTTT	CASSGQNTEAFF
TRBJ2-3	-	TRBV29-1	-	TGCAGCGTTCTTCCTCCCTCGAGGTATACGCAGTATTTT	CSVLPPSRYTQYF
TRBJ1-2	-	TRBV6-5	TRBD1	TGTGCCAGCAGCCGCACTAGGGGGCGCGGTAGTGGCTACACCTTC	CASSRTRGRGSGYTF
TRBJ1-1	few	TRBV29-1	TRBD1	TGCAGCGTTGAGACAGGGTCCCCTGAAGCTTTCTTT	CSVETGSPEAFF
TRBJ1-5	-	TRBV6-1	TRBD1	TGTGCCAGCAGTGAAGCGGGACAGACCAATCAGCCCCAGCATTTT	CASSEAGQTNQPQHF
TRBJ2-5	-	TRBV5-4	TRBD1	TGTGCCAGCAGCCAGGACCTGTTGACAGGGGGAGTGGAGACCCAGTACTTC	CASSQDLLTGGVETQYF
TRBJ1-2	-	TRBV7-9	-	TGTGCCAGCCCTCGGGAGGGTCCGGACTATGGCTACACCTTC	CASPREGPDYGYTF
TRBJ2-7	-	TRBV7-2	-	TGTGCCAGCAGCTTACGTCGGTCATACTCCTACGAGCAGTACTTC	CASSLRRSYSYEQYF
TRBJ2-7	-	TRBV4-2	-	TGTGCCAGCAGCCAAGATAACCAGCGGGTGGTTCGCGAGCAGTACTTC	CASSQDNQRVVREQYF
TRBJ2-7	few	TRBV6-6	-	TGTGCCAGCAGTAAAACGGGGGAGCAGTACTTC	CASSKTGEQYF
TRBJ2-3	few	TRBV7-2	TRBD2	TGTGCCAGCAGGCTAGTCCTAGCGGCTAGCACAGATACGCAGTATTTT	CASRLVLAASTDTQYF
TRBJ2-7	-	TRBV7-9	TRBD1	TGTGCCAGCAGCTCCCTAGGACAGGGTAATTCCTACGAGCAGTACTTC	CASSSLGQGNSYEQYF
TRBJ2-5	-	TRBV6-5	TRBD1	TGTGCCAGCGGGGACAGGACGTCCAGGGAGACCCAGTACTTC	CASGDRTSRETQYF
TRBJ1-2	-	TRBV19	-	TGTGCCAGCAAAGCCATCGGCGGCACTAACTATGGCTACACCTTC	CASKAIGGTNYGYTF
TRBJ2-2	-	TRBV18	-	TGTGCCAGCTTCGGTTTAGAGGCCCGGGAGCTGTTTTTT	CASFGLEARELFF
TRBJ2-1	few	TRBV6-5	-	TGTGCCAGCAGTTTCCTAGGACAGAGCTCCTACAATGAGCAGTTCTTC	CASSFLGQSSYNEQFF
TRBJ1-1	few	TRBV19	-	TGTGCCAGTACCCCACTGGACACCAACACTGAAGCTTTCTTT	CASTPLDTNTEAFF
TRBJ2-1	few	TRBV6-6	TRBD2	TGTGCCAGCAGCCGACTGGCTAGCGGGAGCTATGAGCAGTTCTTC	CASSRLASGSYEQFF
TRBJ2-7	few	TRBV7-9	-	TGTGCCAGCAGCTTACCCTCCATGAACTCGGAGCAGTACTTC	CASSLPSMNSEQYF
TRBJ1-4	-	TRBV7-9	-	TGTGCCAGCAGCCCCATACTAGATGAAAAACTGTTTTTT	CASSPILDEKLFF
TRBJ2-7	-	TRBV2	TRBD2	TGTGCCAGCATTGGGAGACTAGCGGGAGGCGAGCAGTACTTC	CASIGRLAGGEQYF
TRBJ1-2	-	TRBV15	TRBD1	TGTGCCACCAGCAGAGCATGGGACAGTAACTATGGCTACACCTTC	CATSRAWDSNYGYTF
TRBJ2-1	-	TRBV7-2	TRBD2	TGTGCCAGCAGCTTAGTGGGGACTAGCGGGAGTGGCAATGAGCAGTTCTTC	CASSLVGTSGSGNEQFF
TRBJ2-7	-	TRBV4-1	-	TGCGCCAGCAGCCAAGTGGTCGTGGGTCAGGGCTACGAGCAGTACTTC	CASSQVVVGQGYEQYF
TRBJ2-3	once	TRBV4-3	-	TGCGCCAGCAGCCAAGGCGGTCCTAGCACAGATACGCAGTATTTT	CASSQGGPSTDTQYF
TRBJ2-3	once	TRBV10-3	TRBD2	TGTGCCATCAGTGAAGGGAGGGGTGGCACAGATACGCAGTATTTT	CAISEGRGGTDTQYF
TRBJ2-6	-	TRBV6-1	TRBD1	TGTGCCAGCAGTGAAGAGGGGGCCGGGGCCAACGTCCTGACTTTC	CASSEEGAGANVLTF
TRBJ1-2	-	TRBV28	-	TGTGCCAGCAGTTTTCAGGGTCGGTCTTCCTATGGCTACACCTTC	CASSFQGRSSYGYTF
TRBJ2-5	-	TRBV5-1	TRBD1	TGCGCCAGCAGACGGGACAGGGGGAAAGAGACCCAGTACTTC	CASRRDRGKETQYF
TRBJ1-5	once	TRBV30	-	TGTGCCTGGAGGGAGGGTGTGGGCAATCAGCCCCAGCATTTT	CAWREGVGNQPQHF
TRBJ1-5	-	TRBV28	TRBD1	TGTGCCAGCAAGAGCCCTCCGGGACAGGGACCCCAGCATTTT	CASKSPPGQGPQHF
TRBJ1-6	-	TRBV7-3	TRBD1	TGTGCCAGCAGCTTAAAACAGGGGATGGCTTCACCCCTCCACTTT	CASSLKQGMASPLHF
TRBJ1-5	-	TRBV30	-	TGTGCCTGGAGTGACACGCGGGGTCAGCCCCAGCATTTT	CAWSDTRGQPQHF
TRBJ2-3	-	TRBV13	-	TGTGCCAGCAGCTCCGGGGATAGCGGATTCACAGATACGCAGTATTTT	CASSSGDSGFTDTQYF